One sample yielded the 9 T cell receptor beta chains listed below, sequenced in a study of cytomegalovirus exposure and HLA in healthy donors (dated by TCRdb to between 2016 and 2019). Receptor libraries were prepared by the immunoSEQ multiplex PCR assay. For the multiplex PCR, a mixture combining 60 forward primers for TCR Vbeta segments and 13 reverse primers for TCR Jbeta segments was used. TCRdb's version of the immuneACCESS table is confined to in-frame rearrangements and falls short of the full clone set. An unresolved V gene accounts for under half of the shortfall where checked; the remainder is of unknown origin. The sample table records about 190,000 clones; 60% to 80% of these occur just once. The ten largest clones take up approximately 2.8% of the sample. The source material was PBMCs. The receptors were sampled from a woman under 40 in good health and CMV-seropositive.

This chain connects TRBV6-1 to TRBJ2-4; TRBD1 might be the D (5 bases). Germline-derived CDR1 and CDR2 are MNHNS and SASEGT. The CDR3 is 13 residues long. Trimming removed 4 bases from V and 8 bases from J, with 12 bases in between. The CDR3 region is CASSVRKGDIQYF. The CDR3, as DNA: TGTGCCAGCAGTGTTAGGAAAGGGGACATTCAGTACTTC.

This rearrangement joins TRBV11-2 to TRBJ2-3; D not certain. Germline CDR1 and CDR2: SGHAT and FQNNGV. This CDR3 spans 15 amino acids. V lost 0 bases and J lost 1, with 8 bases in between. CDR3: CASSLDSVGTDTQYF. CDR3 nucleotide sequence: TGTGCCAGCAGCTTAGACTCGGTTGGCACAGATACGCAGTATTTT.

The CDR3 loop reads CASAPPRQVSPHEQYF. CDR3 DNA: TGTGCCAGCGCCCCCCCCCGGCAGGTCTCCCCCCACGAGCAGTACTTC. The genes are TRBV6-9 and TRBJ2-7; D unclear. Germline CDR1 MNHGY, CDR2 SVAAGI. The CDR3 loop spans 16 amino acids. Trimming removed 8 bases at V and 5 bases at J, with 25 bases between.

V is TRBV5-1 and J is TRBJ2-1; TRBD2 matches 8 bases. The CDR3 length is 16 residues. Germline V gene lookup returns CDR1 SGHRS and CDR2 YFSETQ. Losses at the gene ends were 0 bases for V and 4 bases for J; bases not matched to a gene: 6. CDR3 sequence reads: CASSLVPSGGYNEQFF. The CDR3 coding sequence is TGCGCCAGCAGCTTGGTCCCGAGCGGGGGATACAATGAGCAGTTCTTC. The whole variable domain, remainder taken from reference TRBV5-1 and TRBJ2-1, is KAGVTQTPRYLIKTRGQQVTLSCSPISGHRSVSWYQQTPGQGLQFLFEYFSETQRNKGNFPGRFSGRQFSNSRSEMNVSTLELGDSALYLCASSLVPSGGYNEQFFGPGTRLTVL.

V is TRBV4-1 and J is TRBJ2-7; TRBD1 aligns across 10 bases. The length of the CDR3 is 14 residues. With 4 bases clipped from V and 4 bases from J, the junction kept 4 bases outside the gene matches. CDR1 MGHRA and CDR2 YSYEKL come from the germline V gene. CDR3 nucleotides: TGCGCCAGCAGCCTGTGGGACAGGGGATACGAGCAGTACTTC. This gives the protein CASSLWDRGYEQYF.

The table lists this clone with a count of one. The chain joins TRBV9 to TRBJ1-1; the D gene is possibly TRBD1 (6 bases). V lost 4 bases to trimming and J lost 4 bases, with 17 bases between them. CDR3 size: 15 residues. Per germline, CDR1 SGDLS and CDR2 YYNGEE. CDR3 DNA: TGTGCCAGCAGCCCCGGGGGGGGCAGGGCCACTGAAGCTTTCTTT. Its translation: CASSPGGGRATEAFF.

The rearrangement uses TRBV5-1 and TRBJ2-7; 7 bases line up with TRBD1. Germline V gene lookup returns CDR1 SGHRS and CDR2 YFSETQ. The CDR3 is 13 amino acids. V lost 1 base to trimming and J lost 7 bases; unmatched junction nucleotides: 5. CDR3: CASSLRDRWEQYF. CDR3 bases: TGCGCCAGCAGCTTGCGGGACAGATGGGAGCAGTACTTC.

This clone was found a few times. At the DNA level, this CDR3 is encoded by other sequences in the same sample as well. The rearrangement links TRBV19 to TRBJ2-7; 10 bases line up with TRBD2. V lost 1 base and J lost 4; bases outside the gene matches: 4. CDR1 is LNHDA, CDR2 SQIVND, per germline (reference sequence). The CDR3 has 15 amino acids. DNA of the CDR3: TGTGCCAGTAGTATAGGCACTAGCGGGATATACGAGCAGTACTTC. Its protein is CASSIGTSGIYEQYF.

V is TRBV27 and J is TRBJ1-1, with 9 bases identical to TRBD1. The CDR3 runs 14 residues. Germline V lookup: CDR1 MNHEY, CDR2 SMNVEV (reference sequence). Trimming at V came to 7 bases and at J to 2 bases, leaving 5 bases not matched to a gene. CDR3 bases: TGTGCCAGCACGGGACAGGGAAGAAACACTGAAGCTTTCTTT. Encoded protein: CASTGQGRNTEAFF.